Presented here are 5 T cell receptor beta chains from one specimen sequenced in a study of blood T cells in healthy people across ages. Together with a sample-barcoded 5' primer, a J-beta primer mix was included in a second PCR lasting about 7 to 12 cycles. TCRdb ran MiXCR on the 5' RACE reads and lists one entry per CDR3 protein. Here the sample spans 720,000 or so distinct CDR3 sequences, around 41% being singletons. The source material was blood. The receptors stem from a man older than 75 in good health.

The rearrangement uses TRBV3-1 and TRBJ1-5; TRBD1 agrees at 8 bases. The CDR3 is made up of 13 amino acids. Germline values: CDR1 LGHDT, CDR2 YNNKEL (reference sequence). V lost 4 bases to trimming and J lost 6 bases; unmatched junction nucleotides: 2. This chain's CDR3 is CASSRQGTQPQHF. The DNA for the CDR3 is TGTGCCAGCAGCCGACAGGGGACTCAGCCCCAGCATTTT.

This chain uses TRBV3-1 with TRBJ1-4; D call uncertain. The CDR3 extends over 15 amino acids. V gave up 1 base and J gave up 7 bases, with 13 bases separating them. Germline CDR1 and CDR2: LGHDT and YNNKEL (reference sequence). The CDR3 nucleotides are TGTGCCAGCAGCCAAGTAAGCGGAGAGCGTGAAAAACTGTTTTTT. Encoded protein: CASSQVSGEREKLFF.

On this clonotype itself: Given a much more abundant clone one base away, this may be a read error. J is TRBJ2-3 and V is TRBV11-2; D ambiguous. V was cut by 5 bases and J by 8 bases, with 8 bases left in between. Germline lookup yields CDR1 SGHAT and CDR2 FQNNGV. The CDR3 length is 11 residues. The DNA of the CDR3 is TGTGCCAGCAGCCCACTGGGTACGCAGTATTTT. This sequence encodes CASSPLGTQYF.

CDR3 DNA sequence: TGTGCCAGCAGCGTAGTCCGGGCTGGGGCCAACGTCCTGACTTTC. It specifies CASSVVRAGANVLTF. This chain joins TRBV9 and TRBJ2-6; no firm D call. The CDR3 runs to 15 residues. The germline V and J ends were trimmed by 0 bases and 2 bases, with 6 bases remaining between them. Germline V gene data show CDR1 as SGDLS and CDR2 as YYNGEE.

The rearrangement links TRBV20-1 to TRBJ2-1; a weak D match, TRBD1 (6 bases). There are 14 residues in the CDR3. V lost 3 bases and J 1 base, leaving 10 bases between the germline ends. Per germline, CDR1 DFQATT and CDR2 SNEGSKA (reference sequence). Written as DNA, the CDR3 is TGCAGTGCTAGTGGTGGGACATCCTACAATGAGCAGTTCTTC. Translating it yields CSASGGTSYNEQFF.